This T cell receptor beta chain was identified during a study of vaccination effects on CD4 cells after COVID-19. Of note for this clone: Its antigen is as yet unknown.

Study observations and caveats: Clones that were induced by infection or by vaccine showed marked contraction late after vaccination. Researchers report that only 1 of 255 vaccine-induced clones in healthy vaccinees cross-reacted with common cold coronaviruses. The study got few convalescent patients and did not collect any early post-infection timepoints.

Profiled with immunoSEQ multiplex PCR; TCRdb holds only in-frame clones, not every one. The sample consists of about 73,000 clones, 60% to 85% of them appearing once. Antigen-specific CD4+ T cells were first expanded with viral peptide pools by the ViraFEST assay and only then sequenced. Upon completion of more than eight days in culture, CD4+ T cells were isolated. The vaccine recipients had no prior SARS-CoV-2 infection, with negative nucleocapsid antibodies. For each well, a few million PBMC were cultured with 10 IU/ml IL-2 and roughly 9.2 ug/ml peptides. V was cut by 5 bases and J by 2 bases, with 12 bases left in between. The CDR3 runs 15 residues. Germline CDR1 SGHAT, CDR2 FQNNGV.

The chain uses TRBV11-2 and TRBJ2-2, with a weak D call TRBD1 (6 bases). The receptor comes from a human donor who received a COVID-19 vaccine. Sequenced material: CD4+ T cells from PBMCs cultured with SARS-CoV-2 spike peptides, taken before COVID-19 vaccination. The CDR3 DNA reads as TGTGCCAGCAGCCGGACAGACTCCAACACCGGGGAGCTGTTTTTT. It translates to CASSRTDSNTGELFF.